The 25 T cell receptor beta chains below all came from one sample that was sequenced in a study of immune evolution from preneoplasia to lung adenocarcinoma. TCRdb's table, derived via immunoSEQ multiplex PCR, lists solely in-frame clones and lacks some. The table shows 4,500 to 7,000 clones, with 55% to 70% occurring only once. Sequences were obtained from FFPE adjacent normal lung tissue. The receptors shown here come from a person aged 80 or over with lung adenocarcinoma.

The chain links TRBV28 to TRBJ2-7; 7 bases align to TRBD1. The germline V gene has CDR1 MDHEN and CDR2 SYDVKM. CDR3 length equals 15 residues. Trimming took 5 bases from V and 3 from J; bases not matched to a gene: 10. The CDR3 sequence: CASSLPRDRNYEQYF. The CDR3 DNA is TGTGCCAGCAGTCTCCCAAGGGACAGAAACTACGAGCAGTACTTC. Supplemented by reference TRBV28 and TRBJ2-7, the full variable domain reads DVKVTQSSRYLVKRTGEKVFLECVQDMDHENMFWYRQDPGLGLRLIYFSYDVKMKEKGDIPEGYSVSREKKERFSLILESASTNQTSMYLCASSLPRDRNYEQYFGPGTRLTVT.

This clone showed up just once. This chain connects TRBV11-2 to TRBJ2-3; 10 bases line up with TRBD2. Germline loops: CDR1 SGHAT, CDR2 FQNNGV. With V trimmed by 4 bases and J by 0 bases, 7 bases remained unmatched. The CDR3 is 17 amino acids. Here the CDR3 DNA reads TGTGCCAGCAGCTCACCTAGCGGGGGACTTAGCACAGATACGCAGTATTTT. Translated: CASSSPSGGLSTDTQYF.

The chain recombines TRBV7-9 with TRBJ1-2; no clear D gene. The V and J ends lost 5 bases and 5 bases respectively, with 24 bases between them. This CDR3 contains 17 residues. The germline gives CDR1 SEHNR, CDR2 FQNEAQ (reference sequence). The CDR3 nucleotides read TGTGCCAGCAGCACCACTATCGGAGGGATTGGCGTATATGGCTACACCTTC. Residues: CASSTTIGGIGVYGYTF. The full variable domain, its missing parts supplied by reference TRBV7-9 and TRBJ1-2, is DTGVSQNPRHKITKRGQNVTFRCDPISEHNRLYWYRQTLGQGPEFLTYFQNEAQLEKSRLLSDRFSAERPKGSFSTLEIQRTEQGDSAMYLCASSTTIGGIGVYGYTFGSGTRLTVV.

The sample holds one count of this clone. The rearrangement joins TRBV30 to TRBJ1-5; D gene uncertain. Trimming shortened V by 1 base and J by 9 bases, and 4 bases separated the two germline ends. Looked up from germline, CDR1 is GTSNPN and CDR2 is SVGIG (reference sequence). This CDR3 is 10 amino acids long. CDR3 protein: CAWSDLPQHF. The CDR3 DNA reads TGTGCCTGGAGTGACCTGCCCCAGCATTTT. The whole variable domain, remainder taken from reference TRBV30 and TRBJ1-5, is SQTIHQWPATLVQPVGSPLSLECTVEGTSNPNLYWYRQAAGRGLQLLFYSVGIGQISSEVPQNLSASRPQDRQFILSSKKLLLSDSGFYLCAWSDLPQHFGDGTRLSIL.

The chain has TRBV30 and TRBJ1-2; no reliable D call. The CDR3 extends over 14 amino acids. CDR1 and CDR2 from the germline V gene are GTSNPN and SVGIG (reference sequence). Trimming removed 1 base from V and 3 bases from J, with 12 bases in between. The CDR3 nucleotides are TGTGCCTGGAGTGGGTCCCACCGGGACTATGGCTACACCTTC. Its translation: CAWSGSHRDYGYTF.

The chain combines TRBV18 with TRBJ1-1, with 7 bases identical to TRBD1. Germline V gene data show CDR1 as KGHSH and CDR2 as LQKENI. V lost 7 bases, J lost 0 bases, and 5 bases stayed unmatched. The CDR3 loop spans 14 amino acids. CDR3 amino acids: CASLGQPMNTEAFF. As DNA, the CDR3 is TGTGCCAGCTTGGGACAGCCAATGAACACTGAAGCTTTCTTT.

The sample holds a few counts of this clone. The chain employs TRBV7-9 and TRBJ2-5; the match to TRBD2 covers 8 bases. This CDR3 spans 15 amino acids. The trim removed 2 bases at V and 1 base at J, leaving 3 bases unmatched. Germline CDR1 reads SEHNR; CDR2 reads FQNEAQ (reference sequence). CDR3 DNA sequence: TGTGCCAGCAGCTTACCGGGAGGGGCCCAAGAGACCCAGTACTTC. Translated: CASSLPGGAQETQYF.

The V call is TRBV5-4, the J call TRBJ2-1, with TRBD2 matching 9 bases. The length of the CDR3 is 15 residues. J gave up 4 bases and V 3 bases, and 5 bases lay outside the gene matches. Germline V CDR1 and CDR2: SGHNT, YYREEE (reference sequence). As DNA, the CDR3 is TGTGCCAGCAGCTCGGGCGGGGGGGCTTACAATGAGCAGTTCTTC. Its translation is CASSSGGGAYNEQFF. The full variable domain, completed using reference TRBV5-4 and TRBJ2-1, is ETGVTQSPTHLIKTRGQQVTLRCSSQSGHNTVSWYQQALGQGPQFIFQYYREEENGRGNFPPRFSGLQFPNYSSELNVNALELDDSALYLCASSSGGGAYNEQFFGPGTRLTVL.

This chain links TRBV6-5 with TRBJ1-2, with D perhaps matching TRBD1 (6 bases). The CDR3 covers 14 residues. Trimming took off 2 bases at V and 7 bases at J, with 14 bases between the two ends. CDR1 and CDR2 from the germline V gene are MNHEY and SVGAGI. The CDR3 spells CASSYGRGGLGYTF. The DNA of the CDR3 is TGTGCCAGCAGTTACGGACGCGGGGGGCTTGGCTACACCTTC.

This chain joins TRBV6-5 and TRBJ2-7; D ambiguous. This CDR3 has 12 residues. The V end lost 6 bases, the J end lost 4 bases, and 10 bases lay between the germline ends. CDR1 is MNHEY, CDR2 SVGAGI, per germline. CDR3 sequence reads: CASSHPGYEQYF. The CDR3 nucleotides are TGTGCCAGCAGCCACCCTGGGTACGAGCAGTACTTC.

This rearrangement joins TRBV4-1 to TRBJ1-5, with D hard to call. CDR3 length equals 14 residues. The V and J ends lost 4 bases and 1 base respectively, with 8 bases between them. CDR1 and CDR2 from the germline V gene are MGHRA and YSYEKL. The CDR3, as DNA: TGCGCCAGCAGCCCAAGCATAAGCAATCAGCCCCAGCATTTT. Translating gives CASSPSISNQPQHF.

The chain joins TRBV5-6 to TRBJ2-7, with a tentative D call TRBD2 (5 bases). This CDR3 comprises 13 residues. Germline loops: CDR1 SGHDT, CDR2 YYEEEE. Trimming stripped 0 bases from V and 6 bases from J, with 10 bases between. DNA of the CDR3: TGTGCCAGCAGCTTGGGAGTCGGGGTCGAGCAGTACTTC. Translation: CASSLGVGVEQYF.

On this clone: Other DNA sequences in this specimen translate into the identical CDR3. This chain connects TRBV7-8 to TRBJ1-1; 8 bases map to TRBD1. Germline loops: CDR1 SGHVS, CDR2 FQNEAQ. The length of the CDR3 is 14 residues. V was pared by 5 bases and J by 4 bases, with 6 bases of the junction left unmatched. The CDR3 nucleotides read TGTGCCAGCAGCCTTCAGGGGGCGTCCACTGAAGCTTTCTTT. This encodes CASSLQGASTEAFF.

The table lists this clone with a few counts. This rearrangement joins TRBV7-2 to TRBJ2-3; D uncertain. Per the germline V gene, CDR1 is SGHTA and CDR2 is FQGNSA. This CDR3 region has 15 residues. The germline V and J ends were trimmed by 3 bases and 6 bases, with 16 bases remaining between them. CDR3 nucleotides: TGTGCCAGCAGCTTCCTCGAGGACCCTGGGGATACGCAGTATTTT. Amino acids: CASSFLEDPGDTQYF.

The CDR3 spells CASSFGQGTFNSPLHF. CDR3 nucleotide sequence: TGTGCCAGCAGTTTCGGACAGGGGACCTTCAATTCACCCCTCCACTTT. This chain links TRBV28 with TRBJ1-6; TRBD1 aligns across 9 bases. Germline-derived CDR1 and CDR2 are MDHEN and SYDVKM. V shed 3 bases and J 7 bases; nucleotides not matched to a gene: 7. The CDR3 spans 16 residues. Variable domain in full (rest from reference TRBV28 and TRBJ1-6): DVKVTQSSRYLVKRTGEKVFLECVQDMDHENMFWYRQDPGLGLRLIYFSYDVKMKEKGDIPEGYSVSREKKERFSLILESASTNQTSMYLCASSFGQGTFNSPLHFGNGTRLTVT.

This clone was detected only a few times. J is TRBJ1-1 and V is TRBV7-9, with D unresolved. CDR1 SEHNR and CDR2 FQNEAQ come from the germline V gene (reference sequence). The germline V and J ends were trimmed by 6 bases and 5 bases, with 13 bases remaining between them. The CDR3 is 13 residues long. This CDR3 is CASRLEGGTEAFF. CDR3 bases: TGTGCCAGCAGACTAGAGGGAGGGACTGAAGCTTTCTTT.

In this sample, this clone turned up a few times. This chain uses TRBV6-6 with TRBJ1-1; D perhaps matches TRBD1 (6 bases). CDR1 MNHNY and CDR2 SVGAGI come from the germline V gene (reference sequence). The CDR3 loop spans 14 amino acids. V lost 8 bases and J 1 base, leaving 14 bases between the germline ends. CDR3 in DNA: TGTGCCAGCGTATTAGAGGGGGGGAACACTGAAGCTTTCTTT. Residues: CASVLEGGNTEAFF.

This chain links TRBV7-6 with TRBJ2-6; TRBD1 aligns across 7 bases. This CDR3 has 17 amino acids. The trim removed 2 bases at V and 0 bases at J, leaving 4 bases unmatched. Germline assignment: CDR1 SGHVS and CDR2 FNYEAQ. CDR3 sequence (DNA): TGTGCCAGCAGCTTATCGGGACAGAGCTCTGGGGCCAACGTCCTGACTTTC. Encoded protein: CASSLSGQSSGANVLTF.

This clone was recorded only once. This chain joins TRBV7-2 and TRBJ2-5, with TRBD2 matching over 11 bases. The germline gives CDR1 SGHTA, CDR2 FQGNSA. V shed 5 bases, J shed 5 bases, and the junction held 7 bases outside the gene matches. The CDR3 covers 15 residues. CDR3 residues: CASSISGGVVETQYF. The CDR3 coding sequence is TGTGCCAGCAGCATTAGCGGGGGGGTGGTGGAGACCCAGTACTTC.

The J gene is TRBJ2-1, the V gene TRBV7-2; 10 bases agree with TRBD2. The germline V gene has CDR1 SGHTA and CDR2 FQGNSA. Losses at the gene ends were 5 bases for V and 6 bases for J; bases not matched to a gene: 4. This CDR3 is built from 14 residues. CDR3 amino acids: CASSLGLASNEQFF. CDR3 coding DNA: TGTGCCAGCAGCCTGGGACTAGCGAGCAATGAGCAGTTCTTC.

This clone was counted a few times. The chain joins TRBV19 to TRBJ2-7; 12 bases match TRBD1. The germline gives CDR1 LNHDA, CDR2 SQIVND (reference sequence). This CDR3 spans 12 amino acids. V gave up 10 bases and J gave up 5 bases; unmatched junction bases: 3. CDR3 nucleotides: TGTGCCACCGGGACAGGGGGCAACGAGCAGTACTTC. This encodes CATGTGGNEQYF.

The genes are TRBV7-9 and TRBJ1-2, with D uncertain. This CDR3 comprises 11 residues. V was clipped by 10 bases and J by 8 bases, with 14 bases between them. Per the germline V gene, CDR1 is SEHNR and CDR2 is FQNEAQ (reference sequence). CDR3 nucleotide sequence: TGTGCCACCGGGAGGGCGGGGGGCTACACCTTC. Translating gives CATGRAGGYTF. Looking up the rest from reference TRBV7-9 and TRBJ1-2 gives the full variable domain: DTGVSQNPRHKITKRGQNVTFRCDPISEHNRLYWYRQTLGQGPEFLTYFQNEAQLEKSRLLSDRFSAERPKGSFSTLEIQRTEQGDSAMYLCATGRAGGYTFGSGTRLTVV.

The chain employs TRBV11-3 and TRBJ1-5, with TRBD1 as a possible D gene (6 bases). The germline gives CDR1 SGHNT, CDR2 YENEEA. V was clipped by 1 base and J by 6 bases, with 28 bases between them. The CDR3 runs 20 residues. The CDR3 protein is CASSLGQDERWIPRRQPQHF. In nucleotides, the CDR3 is TGTGCCAGCAGCTTAGGACAGGACGAACGATGGATTCCGAGACGTCAGCCCCAGCATTTT.

This clone was counted a few times. The chain couples TRBV11-2 to TRBJ1-1; 7 bases are shared with TRBD1. V was clipped by 1 base and J by 1 base; unmatched bases: 3. This CDR3 is built from 15 residues. CDR1 SGHAT and CDR2 FQNNGV come from the germline V gene. The CDR3 nucleotides read TGTGCCAGCAGCTTAGCAGGGGGGGGGAACACTGAAGCTTTCTTT. Translated, it gives CASSLAGGGNTEAFF. Full variable domain (rest looked up from reference TRBV11-2 and TRBJ1-1): EAGVAQSPRYKIIEKRQSVAFWCNPISGHATLYWYQQILGQGPKLLIQFQNNGVVDDSQLPKDRFSAERLKGVDSTLKIQPAKLEDSAVYLCASSLAGGGNTEAFFGQGTRLTVV.

This clone came up a few times. The V and J genes are TRBV7-9 and TRBJ1-6; D is undetermined. Trimming left V 1 base short and J 4 bases short, with 14 bases between. This CDR3 region has 17 residues. Germline V gives CDR1 SEHNR, CDR2 FQNEAQ (reference sequence). CDR3 DNA sequence: TGTGCCAGCAGCTTAGAAGGCGGGATAACGTATAATTCACCCCTCCACTTT. This sequence encodes CASSLEGGITYNSPLHF.